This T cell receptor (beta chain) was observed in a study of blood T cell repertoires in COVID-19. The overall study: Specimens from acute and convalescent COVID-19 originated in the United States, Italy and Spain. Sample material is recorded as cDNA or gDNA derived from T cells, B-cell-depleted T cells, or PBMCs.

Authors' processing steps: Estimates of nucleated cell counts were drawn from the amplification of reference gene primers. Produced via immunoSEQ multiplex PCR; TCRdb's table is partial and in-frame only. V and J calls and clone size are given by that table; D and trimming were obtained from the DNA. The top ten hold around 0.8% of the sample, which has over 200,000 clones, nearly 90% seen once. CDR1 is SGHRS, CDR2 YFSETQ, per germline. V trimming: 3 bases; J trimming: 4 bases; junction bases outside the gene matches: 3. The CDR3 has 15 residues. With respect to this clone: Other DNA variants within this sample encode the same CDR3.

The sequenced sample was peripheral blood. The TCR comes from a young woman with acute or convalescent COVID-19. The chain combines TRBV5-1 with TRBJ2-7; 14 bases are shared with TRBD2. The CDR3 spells CASSWGTSGSYEQYF. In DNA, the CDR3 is TGCGCCAGCAGCTGGGGGACTAGCGGGAGTTACGAGCAGTACTTC.